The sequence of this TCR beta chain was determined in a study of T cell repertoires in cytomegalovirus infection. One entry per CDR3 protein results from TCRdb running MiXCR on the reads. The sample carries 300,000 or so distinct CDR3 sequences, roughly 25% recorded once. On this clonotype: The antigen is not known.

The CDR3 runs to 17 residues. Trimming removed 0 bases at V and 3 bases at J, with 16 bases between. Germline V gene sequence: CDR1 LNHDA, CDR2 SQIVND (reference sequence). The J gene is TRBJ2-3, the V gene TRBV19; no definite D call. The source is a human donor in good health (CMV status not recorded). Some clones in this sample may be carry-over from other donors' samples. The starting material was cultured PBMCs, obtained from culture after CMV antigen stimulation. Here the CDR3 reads CASSIDPPGGSTDTQYF. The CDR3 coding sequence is TGTGCCAGTAGTATAGATCCCCCCGGCGGCTCAACAGATACGCAGTATTTT.